This TCR beta chain was observed in a study of blood T cell repertoires in COVID-19 (dated by TCRdb to the early 2020s). About the study as a whole: The collaborator samples originated in the United States, Italy and Spain and spanned the acute and convalescent phases of COVID-19. The prospective study material was composed of cDNA or gDNA derived from T cells, B-cell-depleted T cells, or PBMCs. Subjects who had been exposed to COVID-19, were actively infected with it, or had recovered from it provided the deeply sampled blood TCRbeta repertoires that made up the dataset. The repertoires were released in a freely available public database intended as a resource for research on the immune response to SARS-CoV-2. The samples were drawn from two sources: the first 160 participants of the ongoing ImmuneRACE study, and 1,000 to 1,500 subjects contributed by 6 global collaborators. The sample metadata nearly always contained a de-identified subject ID, COVID-19 status, age in years and sex. Where available, HLA class I and class II types were obtained from metadata supplied by the sample provider rather than from assay-based typing.

TCRbeta CDR3 regions were amplified from genomic DNA using the immunoSEQ Assay, a bias-controlled multiplex PCR. The authors' pipeline ran thus. Nucleated cell counts per sample were estimated from amplification of reference gene primers within the assay. Sequence reads were collapsed and filtered to measure the absolute abundance of every unique TCRbeta CDR3 rearrangement. For each sample, productive Simpson clonality was calculated as the square root of Simpson's diversity index over productive rearrangements. As stored in TCRdb, this immuneACCESS dataset retains in-frame rearrangements with V and J assigned. A fraction of the clones does not appear; measured against another copy, unresolved V genes explain less than half of the discrepancy, and the remainder lacks a known reason. The DNA was the basis for D and trimming; V, J and clone size are from that table. Here the sample has hundreds of thousands of clones; roughly 88% occur a single time. About 1.3% of the sample goes to the ten largest clones.

Germline trimming amounts to 3 bases on V and 5 bases on J, with 4 as the count of junction bases outside the gene matches. Reading the germline V gene gives CDR1 SGHTA and CDR2 FQGNSA. Counted from cysteine to phenylalanine, this CDR3 has 14 amino acids. CDR3 DNA only is kept here, 42 bases in frame from base 1. The investigation overall reported the following: The quantity of clinical and demographic metadata differed by source and by participant and was supplied without curation.

Each collaborating institution followed its own protocols to collect whole blood in K2EDTA tubes. For TCRbeta analysis, collaborator samples were shipped as frozen whole blood, as isolated PBMCs, or as DNA extracted from either sample type. Worth noting for this clone: The antigen it binds to is not known. No per-base quality is available; no much larger clone lies one base away.

The sequence came from a man older than 75 with acute or convalescent COVID-19. The V gene is TRBV7-2 and the J gene is TRBJ2-1, with TRBD2 matching 7 junction bases. Sequencing was performed on peripheral blood. CDR3 reads: CASSLVAGDNEQFF. The bases are TGTGCCAGCAGCTTGGTGGCGGGGGACAATGAGCAGTTCTTC.